The T cell receptor (beta chain) described here comes from a study of T-cell reconstitution after alpha-beta-depleted transplantation in children. Researchers prepared the TCRbeta library using unique molecular identifiers, the study reports. TCRdb ran MiXCR on the PCR reads and lists one entry per CDR3 protein. The sample has 60,000 to 80,000 distinct CDR3 sequences, approximately 7.4% seen once; the top ten hold around 2.6%. This CDR3 spans 16 amino acids. Germline-derived CDR1 and CDR2 are KGHDR and SFDVKD. Germline trimming cut 1 base from V and 4 bases from J; bases unmatched to any gene: 6. This clonotype was recorded many times.

The input for sequencing was PBMCs from the stem cell graft donor, taken from the stem cell graft. This receptor was taken from a human donor who donated a stem cell graft to a child with acute lymphoblastic leukemia. J is TRBJ2-5 and V is TRBV24-1; 9 bases align to TRBD1. CDR3 in DNA: TGTGCCACCAGTGATTTCCCGGACAGGGGAGTAGAGACCCAGTACTTC. Residues: CATSDFPDRGVETQYF.